The 16 T cell receptor beta chains reported below all come from one sample, sequenced in a study of T cells after yellow fever vaccination. TCRdb analysed the 5' RACE reads with MiXCR anew, one entry per CDR3 protein. The profile shows a few hundred thousand distinct CDR3 sequences, 6.9% of them singletons. The specimen was CD4+ T cells sorted from PBMCs, collected 15 days after the yellow fever booster vaccination. The source of these receptors is a man aged 25 to 40 who received the YFV17D yellow fever vaccine.

V gene TRBV4-3 combines with J gene TRBJ2-3; no reliable D call. There are 14 residues in the CDR3. The germline CDR1 and CDR2 sequences are LGHNA and YSLEER. Trimming removed 0 bases from V and 1 base from J, with 5 bases in between. CDR3 coding DNA: TGCGCCAGCAGCCAAGATAGTCGCACAGATACGCAGTATTTT. This sequence encodes CASSQDSRTDTQYF.

A few counts support this clonotype. V gene TRBV7-2 combines with J gene TRBJ2-1, with D maybe TRBD2 (5 bases). The CDR3 consists of 14 residues. The germline V gene has CDR1 SGHTA and CDR2 FQGNSA. The V end was cut by 3 bases, the J end by 6 bases, with 12 bases between. The CDR3 is CASSFSGPGNEQFF. In nucleotides, the CDR3 is TGTGCCAGCAGCTTCAGCGGACCCGGCAATGAGCAGTTCTTC.

The V and J genes are TRBV15 and TRBJ2-7, with D uncertain. The CDR3 covers 15 residues. V dropped 0 bases and J dropped 2 bases, with 11 bases sitting between them. Germline CDR1 LNHNV, CDR2 YYDKDF (reference sequence). CDR3 sequence: CATSRDHGETYEQYF. Written as DNA, the CDR3 is TGTGCCACCAGCAGAGATCATGGGGAAACCTACGAGCAGTACTTC.

This clonotype occurred a few times. V usage is TRBV15 and J usage is TRBJ2-1; TRBD1 is a possible D gene (5 bases). Germline loops: CDR1 LNHNV, CDR2 YYDKDF (reference sequence). The CDR3 contains 12 residues. The V end lost 6 bases, the J end lost 4 bases, and 7 bases lay between the germline ends. For the CDR3, the DNA is TGTGCCACCAGTAGGGGTTACAATGAGCAGTTCTTC. Protein product: CATSRGYNEQFF. The full variable domain, completed using reference TRBV15 and TRBJ2-1, is DAMVIQNPRYQVTQFGKPVTLSCSQTLNHNVMYWYQQKSSQAPKLLFHYYDKDFNNEADTPDNFQSRRPNTSFCFLDIRSPGLGDTAMYLCATSRGYNEQFFGPGTRLTVL.

The sample holds a few counts of this clonotype. V gene TRBV18 combines with J gene TRBJ2-1; D tentatively reads TRBD1 or TRBD2 (6 bases each). Germline CDR1 KGHSH, CDR2 LQKENI. The CDR3 contains 16 residues. V was cut by 4 bases and J by 5 bases, with 18 bases left in between. This CDR3 is CASSQSEGVKNNEQFF. The DNA of the CDR3 is TGTGCCAGCTCACAATCGGAGGGGGTGAAGAACAATGAGCAGTTCTTC.

The rearrangement links TRBV4-2 to TRBJ1-2; D is unclear. Germline CDR1 and CDR2: LGHNA and YNFKEQ. With 1 base removed from V and 4 bases from J, the gap between germline ends came to 10 bases. This CDR3 contains 14 residues. DNA of the CDR3: TGTGCCAGCAGCCAAGTTTCTACTGCCTATGGCTACACCTTC. It translates to CASSQVSTAYGYTF.

The rearrangement uses TRBV20-1 and TRBJ2-1; perhaps TRBD2 as D (6 bases). The CDR3 is 14 residues long. Trimming took off 1 base at V and 6 bases at J, with 13 bases between the two ends. The germline CDR1 and CDR2 sequences are DFQATT and SNEGSKA (reference sequence). CDR3: CSARVRGTGNEQFF. As DNA, the CDR3 is TGCAGTGCTAGAGTTCGCGGGACCGGCAATGAGCAGTTCTTC.

The sample holds a few counts of this clonotype. The V call is TRBV10-1, the J call TRBJ2-2; D is undetermined. This CDR3 has 14 amino acids. V was shortened by 3 bases and J by 3 bases, with 8 bases between the two germline ends. CDR1 and CDR2 from the germline V gene are WNHNN and SYGVQD (reference sequence). In DNA, the CDR3 is TGCGCCAGCAGTGAAGTGTCACACACCGGGGAGCTGTTTTTT. Protein sequence: CASSEVSHTGELFF.

This clonotype was seen a few times. This chain links TRBV27 with TRBJ2-2; no firm D call. Trimming removed 6 bases at V and 1 base at J, with 9 bases between. The V gene's germline CDR1 is MNHEY and CDR2 SMNVEV (reference sequence). The CDR3 is 14 residues long. In DNA form, the CDR3 reads TGTGCCAGCAGCCTAGGGCGGAACACCGGGGAGCTGTTTTTT. This translates into CASSLGRNTGELFF.

Only a few counts were recorded for this clonotype. The rearrangement joins TRBV11-2 to TRBJ2-1; possibly TRBD2 for D (6 bases). In germline, CDR1 is SGHAT, CDR2 FQNNGV. The CDR3 length is 17 residues. Between the trimmed V and J ends, which lost 0 bases and 2 bases, there was a span of 14 bases. CDR3 sequence: CASSLDGRYPPYNEQFF. The CDR3 DNA is TGTGCCAGCAGCTTAGACGGGAGATACCCCCCCTACAATGAGCAGTTCTTC.

There are a few counts of this clonotype. The J gene is TRBJ1-2, the V gene TRBV20-1; D is perhaps TRBD1 (6 bases). Germline values: CDR1 DFQATT, CDR2 SNEGSKA (reference sequence). CDR3 size: 13 residues. CDR3 sequence (DNA): TGCGGACCTGTATGGGGGCGATACTATGGCTACACCTTC. This gives the protein CGPVWGRYYGYTF.

This clonotype has just a few counts. The chain is built from TRBV19 and TRBJ2-3; 9 nucleotides align to TRBD1. CDR3 size: 13 residues. Trimming at V came to 7 bases and at J to 3 bases, leaving 2 bases not matched to a gene. Germline CDR1 is LNHDA and CDR2 is SQIVND (reference sequence). CDR3 amino acids: CASNRGQTDTQYF. The CDR3 DNA is TGTGCCAGTAACAGGGGGCAAACAGATACGCAGTATTTT.

The chain joins TRBV19 to TRBJ2-7; 14 bases fit TRBD2. Germline assignment: CDR1 LNHDA and CDR2 SQIVND (reference sequence). CDR3 length equals 18 residues. V shed 1 base and J 7 bases; nucleotides not matched to a gene: 12. CDR3 sequence reads: CASSIAPTGTSGRGEQYF. In DNA form, the CDR3 reads TGTGCCAGTAGTATAGCGCCGACCGGGACTAGCGGGAGAGGAGAGCAGTACTTC.

This clonotype appeared many times. This chain uses TRBV3-1 with TRBJ2-5; D possibly matches TRBD1 or TRBD2 (5 bases each). The CDR3 is 16 residues long. The V end lost 1 base, the J end lost 4 bases, and 16 bases lay between the germline ends. Germline CDR1 LGHDT, CDR2 YNNKEL (reference sequence). The DNA of the CDR3 is TGTGCCAGCAGCCAAGGAGGGACGGACTCCAGAGAGACCCAGTACTTC. It is translated as CASSQGGTDSRETQYF.

The V gene is TRBV20-1, the J gene TRBJ2-3; 9 bases match TRBD2. The CDR3 sequence is 17 residues long. Germline trimming cut 3 bases from V and 0 bases from J; bases unmatched to any gene: 10. Looked up from germline, CDR1 is DFQATT and CDR2 is SNEGSKA (reference sequence). In nucleotides, the CDR3 is TGCAGTGCTAGTTCTAGCGGGACCCAAAAAAGCACAGATACGCAGTATTTT. It codes for CSASSSGTQKSTDTQYF.

V is TRBV20-1 and J is TRBJ2-5; 10 bases are a match to TRBD2. The CDR3 runs 19 residues. CDR1 DFQATT and CDR2 SNEGSKA come from the germline V gene (reference sequence). With 2 bases clipped from V and 4 bases from J, the junction kept 19 bases outside the gene matches. CDR3 residues: CSARPFLSGRAGMRETQYF. CDR3 bases: TGCAGTGCTAGACCGTTCCTGAGCGGGAGGGCCGGTATGAGAGAGACCCAGTACTTC.